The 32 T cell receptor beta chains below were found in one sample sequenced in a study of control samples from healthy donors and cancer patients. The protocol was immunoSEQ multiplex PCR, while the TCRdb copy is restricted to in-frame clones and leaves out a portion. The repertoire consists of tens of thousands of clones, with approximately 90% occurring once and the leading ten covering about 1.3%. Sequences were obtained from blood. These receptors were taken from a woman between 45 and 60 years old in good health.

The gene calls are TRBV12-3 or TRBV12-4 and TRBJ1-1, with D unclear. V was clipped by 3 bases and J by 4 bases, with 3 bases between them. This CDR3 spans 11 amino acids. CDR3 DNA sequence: TGTGCCAGCAGTTTTGCCACTGAAGCTTTCTTT. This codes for CASSFATEAFF.

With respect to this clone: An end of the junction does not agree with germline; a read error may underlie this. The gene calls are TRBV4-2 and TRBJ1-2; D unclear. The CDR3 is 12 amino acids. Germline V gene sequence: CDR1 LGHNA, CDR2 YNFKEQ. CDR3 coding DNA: TGTGCCAGCAGCCAAGATTCCAGGACTCCACACTTC. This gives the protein CASSQDSRTPHF.

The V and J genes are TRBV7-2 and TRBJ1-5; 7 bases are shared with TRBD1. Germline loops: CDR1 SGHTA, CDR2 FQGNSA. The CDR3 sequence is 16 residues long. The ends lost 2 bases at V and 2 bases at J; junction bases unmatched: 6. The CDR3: CASSLTRGQGNQPQHF. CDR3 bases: TGTGCCAGCAGCTTAACTAGGGGGCAGGGCAATCAGCCCCAGCATTTT.

This CDR3 reads CASATLAGAYEQYF. CDR3 nucleotides: TGTGCCAGCGCCACTCTAGCGGGAGCCTACGAGCAGTACTTC. The J gene is TRBJ2-7, the V gene TRBV27; TRBD2 matches 10 bases. The CDR3 covers 14 residues. Germline CDR1 and CDR2: MNHEY and SMNVEV (reference sequence). V was clipped by 8 bases and J by 2 bases; unmatched bases: 6.

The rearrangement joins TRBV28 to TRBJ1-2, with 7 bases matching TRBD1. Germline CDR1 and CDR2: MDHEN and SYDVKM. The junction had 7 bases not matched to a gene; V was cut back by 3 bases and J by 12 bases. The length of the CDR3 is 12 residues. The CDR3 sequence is CASSFSQGEDTF. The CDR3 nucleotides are TGTGCCAGCAGTTTTAGTCAGGGGGAGGACACCTTC.

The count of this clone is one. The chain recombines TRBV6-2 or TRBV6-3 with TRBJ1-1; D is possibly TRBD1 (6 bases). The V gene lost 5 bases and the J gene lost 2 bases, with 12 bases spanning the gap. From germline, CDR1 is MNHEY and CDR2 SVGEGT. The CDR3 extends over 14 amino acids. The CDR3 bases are TGTGCCAGCAGTAAGGACAGACTTAACACTGAAGCTTTCTTT. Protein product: CASSKDRLNTEAFF.

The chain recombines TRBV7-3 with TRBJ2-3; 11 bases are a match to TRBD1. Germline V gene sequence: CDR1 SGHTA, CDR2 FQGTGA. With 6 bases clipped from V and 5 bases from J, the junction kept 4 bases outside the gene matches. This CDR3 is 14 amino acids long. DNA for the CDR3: TGTGCCAGCAGAGCCGGGACAGGGGGAGATACGCAGTATTTT. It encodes CASRAGTGGDTQYF.

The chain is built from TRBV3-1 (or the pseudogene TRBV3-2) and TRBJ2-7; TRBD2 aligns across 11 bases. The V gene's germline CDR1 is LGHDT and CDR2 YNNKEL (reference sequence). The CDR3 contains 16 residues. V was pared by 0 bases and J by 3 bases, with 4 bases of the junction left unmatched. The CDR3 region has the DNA TGTGCCAGCAGCCAAGAGACTAGCGGGGCATTCTACGAGCAGTACTTC. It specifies CASSQETSGAFYEQYF.

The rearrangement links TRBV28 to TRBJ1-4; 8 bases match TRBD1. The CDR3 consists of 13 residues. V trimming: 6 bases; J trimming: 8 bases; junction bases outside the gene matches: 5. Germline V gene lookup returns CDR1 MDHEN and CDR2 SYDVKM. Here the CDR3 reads CASRWTGLEKLFF. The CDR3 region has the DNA TGTGCCAGCAGATGGACAGGGCTCGAAAAACTGTTTTTT.

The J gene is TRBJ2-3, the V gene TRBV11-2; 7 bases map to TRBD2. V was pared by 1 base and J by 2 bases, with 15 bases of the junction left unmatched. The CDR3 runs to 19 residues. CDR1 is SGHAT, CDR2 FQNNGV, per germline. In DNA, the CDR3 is TGTGCCAGCAGCTTAGTACCAGGTCAAGGGACTACCTCCACAGATACGCAGTATTTT. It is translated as CASSLVPGQGTTSTDTQYF.

CDR3 protein: CASSAGQGVYEQYF. CDR3 DNA: TGTGCCAGCTCCGCGGGACAGGGGGTCTACGAGCAGTACTTC. The V call is TRBV18, the J call TRBJ2-7, with 11 bases identical to TRBD1. The germline V gene has CDR1 KGHSH and CDR2 LQKENI. V trimming: 6 bases; J trimming: 3 bases; junction bases outside the gene matches: 4. The CDR3 is 14 amino acids. Full variable domain (remainder filled in from reference TRBV18 and TRBJ2-7): NAGVMQNPRHLVRRRGQEARLRCSPMKGHSHVYWYRQLPEEGLKFMVYLQKENIIDESGMPKERFSAEFPKEGPSILRIQQVVRGDSAAYFCASSAGQGVYEQYFGPGTRLTVT.

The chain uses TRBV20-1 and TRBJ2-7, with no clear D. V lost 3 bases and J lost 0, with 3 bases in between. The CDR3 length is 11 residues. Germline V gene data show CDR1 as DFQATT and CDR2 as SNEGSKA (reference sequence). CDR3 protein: CSASGSYEQYF. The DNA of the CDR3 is TGCAGTGCTAGCGGCTCCTACGAGCAGTACTTC.

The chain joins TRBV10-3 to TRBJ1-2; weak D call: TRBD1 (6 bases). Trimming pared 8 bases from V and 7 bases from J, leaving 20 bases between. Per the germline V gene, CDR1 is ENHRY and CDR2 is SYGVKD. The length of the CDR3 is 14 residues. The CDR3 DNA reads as TGTGCCATCCAACCTACAGGGTTAATAGGTGGCTACACCTTC. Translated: CAIQPTGLIGGYTF.

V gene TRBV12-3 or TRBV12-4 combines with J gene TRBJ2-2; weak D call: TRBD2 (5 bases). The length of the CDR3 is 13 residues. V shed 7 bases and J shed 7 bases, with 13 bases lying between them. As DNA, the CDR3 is TGTGCCAGCACCGATGGACTTATCGGGGAGCTGTTTTTT. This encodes CASTDGLIGELFF.

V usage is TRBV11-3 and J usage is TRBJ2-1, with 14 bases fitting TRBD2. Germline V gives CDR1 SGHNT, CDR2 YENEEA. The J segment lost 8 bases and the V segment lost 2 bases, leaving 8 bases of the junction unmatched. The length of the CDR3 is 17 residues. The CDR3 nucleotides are TGTGCCAGCAGCTTACGCCCGACTAGCGGGAGGGGATATGAGCAGTTCTTC. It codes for CASSLRPTSGRGYEQFF.

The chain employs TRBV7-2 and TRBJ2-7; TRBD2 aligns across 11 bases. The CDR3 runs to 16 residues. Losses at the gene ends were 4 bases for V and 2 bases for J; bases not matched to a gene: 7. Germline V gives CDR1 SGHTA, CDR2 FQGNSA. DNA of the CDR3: TGTGCCAGCAGCTCCCCGGGACTAGCGGATGCCTACGAGCAGTACTTC. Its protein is CASSSPGLADAYEQYF.

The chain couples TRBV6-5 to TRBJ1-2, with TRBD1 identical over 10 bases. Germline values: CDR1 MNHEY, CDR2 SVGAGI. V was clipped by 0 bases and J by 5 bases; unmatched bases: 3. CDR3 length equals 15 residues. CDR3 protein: CASSYSTGGGYGYTF. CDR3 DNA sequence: TGTGCCAGCAGTTACTCGACAGGGGGCGGTTATGGCTACACCTTC.

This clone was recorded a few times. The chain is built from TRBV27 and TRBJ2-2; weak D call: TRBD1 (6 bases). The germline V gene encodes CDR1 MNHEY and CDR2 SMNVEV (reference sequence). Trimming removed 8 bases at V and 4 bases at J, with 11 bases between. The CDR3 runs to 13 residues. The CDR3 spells CASGLRGTGELFF. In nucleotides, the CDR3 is TGTGCCAGCGGCCTCAGGGGCACCGGGGAGCTGTTTTTT.

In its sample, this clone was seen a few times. In DNA, the CDR3 is TGTGCCAGCAGTGAAGCGGGGACGAGCGTGCAGTTCTTC. Its protein product is CASSEAGTSVQFF. This chain links TRBV2 with TRBJ2-1; possibly TRBD1 or TRBD2 for D (5 bases each). Trimming removed 0 bases at V and 12 bases at J, with 12 bases between. Germline CDR1 SNHLY, CDR2 FYNNEI. The CDR3 runs 13 residues.

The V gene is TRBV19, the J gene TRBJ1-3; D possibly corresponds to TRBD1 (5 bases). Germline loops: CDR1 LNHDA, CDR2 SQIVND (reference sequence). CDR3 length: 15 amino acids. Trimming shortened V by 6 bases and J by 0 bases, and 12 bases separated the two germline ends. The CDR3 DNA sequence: TGTGCCAGTAGGAGGGACGGTGGCTCTGGAAACACCATATATTTT. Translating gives CASRRDGGSGNTIYF.

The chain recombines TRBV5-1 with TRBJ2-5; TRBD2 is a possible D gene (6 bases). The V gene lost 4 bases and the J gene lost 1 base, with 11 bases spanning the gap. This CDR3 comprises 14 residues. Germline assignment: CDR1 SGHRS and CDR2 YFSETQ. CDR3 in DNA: TGCGCCAGCAGCCCTGGGGGGACCCAAGAGACCCAGTACTTC. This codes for CASSPGGTQETQYF.

DNA of the CDR3: TGTGCCAGCAGCCCGACAGGAAACACAGATACGCAGTATTTT. This translates into CASSPTGNTDTQYF. The J gene is TRBJ2-3, the V gene TRBV9, with D possibly TRBD1 on 6 matching bases. This CDR3 has 14 residues. Per the germline V gene, CDR1 is SGDLS and CDR2 is YYNGEE. Trimming shortened V by 4 bases and J by 2 bases, and 11 bases separated the two germline ends.

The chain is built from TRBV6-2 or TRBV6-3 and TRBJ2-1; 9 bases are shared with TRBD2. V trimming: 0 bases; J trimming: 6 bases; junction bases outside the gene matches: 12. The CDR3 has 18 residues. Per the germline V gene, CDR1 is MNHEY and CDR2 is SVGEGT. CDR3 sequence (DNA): TGTGCCAGCAGTTACTCCGGGGCTAGCGGGGCTCGTTTCAATGAGCAGTTCTTC. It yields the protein CASSYSGASGARFNEQFF.

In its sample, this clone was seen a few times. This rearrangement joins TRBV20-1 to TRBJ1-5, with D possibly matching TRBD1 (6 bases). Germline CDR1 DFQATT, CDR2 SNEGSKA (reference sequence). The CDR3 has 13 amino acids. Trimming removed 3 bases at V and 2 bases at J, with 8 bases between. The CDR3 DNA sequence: TGCAGTGCTAGTAGGGGGGGCAATCAGCCCCAGCATTTT. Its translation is CSASRGGNQPQHF.

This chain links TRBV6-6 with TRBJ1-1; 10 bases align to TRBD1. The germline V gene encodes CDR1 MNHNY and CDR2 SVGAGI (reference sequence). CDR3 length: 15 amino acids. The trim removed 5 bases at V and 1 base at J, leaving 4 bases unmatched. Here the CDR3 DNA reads TGTGCCAGCAGTGGGACAGGGGATTCGAACACTGAAGCTTTCTTT. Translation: CASSGTGDSNTEAFF.

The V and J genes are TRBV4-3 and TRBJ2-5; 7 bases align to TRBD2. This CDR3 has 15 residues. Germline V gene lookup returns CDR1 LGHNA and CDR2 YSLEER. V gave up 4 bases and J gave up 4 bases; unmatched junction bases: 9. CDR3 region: CASSPQLAARETQYF. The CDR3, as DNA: TGCGCCAGCAGCCCTCAGCTAGCGGCTCGAGAGACCCAGTACTTC.

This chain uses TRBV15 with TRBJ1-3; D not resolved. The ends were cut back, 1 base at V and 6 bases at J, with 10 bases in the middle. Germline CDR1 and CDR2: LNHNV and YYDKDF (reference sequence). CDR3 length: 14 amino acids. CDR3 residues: CATSRGPAENTIYF. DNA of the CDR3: TGTGCCACCAGCAGAGGACCGGCGGAAAACACCATATATTTT.

CDR3 sequence: CASSPRETQYF. The CDR3 region has the DNA TGTGCCAGCAGCCCCCGCGAGACCCAGTACTTC. The J gene is TRBJ2-5, the V gene TRBV7-2; D unclear. Germline V lookup: CDR1 SGHTA, CDR2 FQGNSA. Trimming pared 5 bases from V and 5 bases from J, leaving 6 bases between. The CDR3 is 11 residues long.

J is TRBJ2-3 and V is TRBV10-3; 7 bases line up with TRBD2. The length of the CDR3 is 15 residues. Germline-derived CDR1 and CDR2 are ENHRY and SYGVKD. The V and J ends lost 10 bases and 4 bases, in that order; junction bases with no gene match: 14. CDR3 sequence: CAKSAGGGHADTQYF. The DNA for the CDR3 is TGTGCCAAGTCCGCTGGCGGGGGTCACGCAGATACGCAGTATTTT.

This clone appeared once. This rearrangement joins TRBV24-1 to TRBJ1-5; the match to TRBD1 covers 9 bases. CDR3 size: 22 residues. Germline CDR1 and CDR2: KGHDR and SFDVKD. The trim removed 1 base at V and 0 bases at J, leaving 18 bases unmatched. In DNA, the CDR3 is TGTGCCACCAGTGATTTTCCGGGACAGGGAAGGGCGGTGGATCATAGCAATCAGCCCCAGCATTTT. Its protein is CATSDFPGQGRAVDHSNQPQHF.

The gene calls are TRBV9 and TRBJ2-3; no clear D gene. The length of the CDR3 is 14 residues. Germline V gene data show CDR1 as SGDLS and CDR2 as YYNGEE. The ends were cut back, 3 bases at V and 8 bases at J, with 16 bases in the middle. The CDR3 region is CASSEARPGTTQYF. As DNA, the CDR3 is TGTGCCAGCAGCGAGGCTAGACCAGGTACTACGCAGTATTTT.

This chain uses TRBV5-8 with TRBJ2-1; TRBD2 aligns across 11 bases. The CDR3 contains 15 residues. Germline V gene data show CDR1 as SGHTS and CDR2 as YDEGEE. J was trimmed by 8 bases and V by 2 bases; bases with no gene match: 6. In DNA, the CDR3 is TGTGCCAGCAGCTTAAAACTAGCGGGAGACCATGAGCAGTTCTTC. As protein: CASSLKLAGDHEQFF.